This T cell receptor beta chain was retrieved from a study of cytomegalovirus exposure and HLA in healthy donors. The study's findings and limits: Later analysis suggested most CMV-associated TCR beta chains were HLA-restricted. In a later analysis, TCR beta V- and J-gene trimming was associated with a missense DCLRE1C variant. Certain indistinguishable V segments, among them TRBV6-2 and TRBV6-3, were excluded.

Looked up from germline, CDR1 is SGHTA and CDR2 is FQGTGA. After removal of 5 bases from V and 1 base from J, the junction contained 7 bases not matched to a gene. CDR3 length equals 16 residues. Concerning this clone: Antigen specificity is unknown.

60 Vbeta and 13 Jbeta primers were used in PCR. Repertoires were generated with immunoSEQ multiplex PCR, while TCRdb's copy carries only in-frame clones and drops some. The sample contains about 120,000 clones, around four fifths of which appear only once. The source is a man aged 40-49 years in good health and CMV-seronegative. Sequencing was performed on PBMCs. The gene calls are TRBV7-3 and TRBJ2-3; 9 bases match TRBD1. In DNA, the CDR3 is TGTGCCAGCAGCCCGCAGAGACAGGGGGGCACAGATACGCAGTATTTT. Its translation: CASSPQRQGGTDTQYF.